This T cell receptor (beta chain) was identified in a study of shared clonotypes between healthy human individuals. On the study more broadly: Each donor's CD8 memory used one plate, CD8 naive two, each CD4 subset three.

The CDR3 extends over 13 amino acids. The germline V gene has CDR1 MNHNY and CDR2 SVGAGI (reference sequence). Trimming left V 6 bases short and J 2 bases short, with 8 bases between. Points from the study as a whole: Clonotypes shared by all four sorted-subset donors had higher generation probabilities than non-shared clonotypes.

Each PCR replicate from the sorted subsets contained about 200 ng DNA, which is tens of thousands of T cell genomes. Original analysis: Filtering was not the same, since immunoSEQ gave junction-only sequences without quality scores. Here immunoSEQ multiplex PCR was the method, and the copy in TCRdb shows in-frame clones only, minus some. V and J calls and clone size are copied from that table; D and trimming were computed from the DNA. The profile shows fewer than 2.5 million clones, 80% to 95% of them singletons. On this clone itself: Its specificity is unknown.

Sequenced: naive CD4+ T cells from PBMCs. Subset in this sample: CD45RA+ positively selected. The chain recombines TRBV6-6 with TRBJ1-3; no reliable D call. The clonotype originates from a man between 18 and 29 years old in good health. Some clones in this sample may be carry-over from other donors' samples. CDR3 protein: CASRRGAGNTIYF. As DNA, the CDR3 is TGTGCCAGCAGGCGTGGGGCTGGAAACACCATATATTTT.